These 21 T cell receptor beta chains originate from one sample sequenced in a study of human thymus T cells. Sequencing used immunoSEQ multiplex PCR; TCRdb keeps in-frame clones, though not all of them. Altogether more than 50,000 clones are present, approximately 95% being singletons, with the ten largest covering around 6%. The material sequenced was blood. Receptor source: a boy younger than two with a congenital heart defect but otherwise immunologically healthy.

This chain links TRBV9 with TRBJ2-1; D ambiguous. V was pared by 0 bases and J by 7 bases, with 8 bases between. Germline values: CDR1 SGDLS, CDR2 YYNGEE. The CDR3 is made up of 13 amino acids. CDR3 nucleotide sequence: TGTGCCAGCAGCGTAGGGTTGGGGAATGAGCAGTTCTTC. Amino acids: CASSVGLGNEQFF.

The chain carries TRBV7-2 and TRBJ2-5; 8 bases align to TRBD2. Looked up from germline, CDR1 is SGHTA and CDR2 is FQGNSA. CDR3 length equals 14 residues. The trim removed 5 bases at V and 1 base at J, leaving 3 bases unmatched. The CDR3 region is CASSQTSAQETQYF. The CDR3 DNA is TGTGCCAGCAGCCAGACTAGCGCCCAAGAGACCCAGTACTTC.

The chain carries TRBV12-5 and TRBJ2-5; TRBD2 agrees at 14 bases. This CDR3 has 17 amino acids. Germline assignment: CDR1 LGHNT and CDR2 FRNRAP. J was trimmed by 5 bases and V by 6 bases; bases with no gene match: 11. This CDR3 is CASGIGLAGGQGETQYF. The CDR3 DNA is TGTGCTAGTGGCATAGGACTAGCGGGGGGCCAGGGGGAGACCCAGTACTTC. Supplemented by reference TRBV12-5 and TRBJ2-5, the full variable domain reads DARVTQTPRHKVTEMGQEVTMRCQPILGHNTVFWYRQTMMQGLELLAYFRNRAPLDDSGMPKDRFSAEMPDATLATLKIQPSEPRDSAVYFCASGIGLAGGQGETQYFGPGTRLLVL.

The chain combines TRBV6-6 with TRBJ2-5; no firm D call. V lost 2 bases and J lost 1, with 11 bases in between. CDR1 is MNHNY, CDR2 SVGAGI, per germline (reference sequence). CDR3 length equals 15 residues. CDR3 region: CASSYAFSVQETQYF. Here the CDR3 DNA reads TGTGCCAGCAGTTACGCGTTCAGTGTCCAAGAGACCCAGTACTTC.

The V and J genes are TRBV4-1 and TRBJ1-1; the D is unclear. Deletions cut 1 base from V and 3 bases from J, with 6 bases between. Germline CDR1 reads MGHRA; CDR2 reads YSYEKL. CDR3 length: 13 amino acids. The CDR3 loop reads CASSQVGYTEAFF. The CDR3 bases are TGCGCCAGCAGCCAAGTAGGTTACACTGAAGCTTTCTTT.

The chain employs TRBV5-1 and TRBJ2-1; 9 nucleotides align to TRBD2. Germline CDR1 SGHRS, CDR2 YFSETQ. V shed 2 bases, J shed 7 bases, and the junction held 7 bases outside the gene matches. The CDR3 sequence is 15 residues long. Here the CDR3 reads CASSLVAGALNEQFF. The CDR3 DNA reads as TGCGCCAGCAGCTTAGTAGCGGGGGCCCTAAATGAGCAGTTCTTC.

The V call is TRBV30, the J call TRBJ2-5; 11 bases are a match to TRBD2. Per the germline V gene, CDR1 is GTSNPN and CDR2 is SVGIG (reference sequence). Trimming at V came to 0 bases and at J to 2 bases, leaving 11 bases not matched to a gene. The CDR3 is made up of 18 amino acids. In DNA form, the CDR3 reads TGTGCCTGGAGTGTATCACGGACTAGCGGGCACCGGCAAGAGACCCAGTACTTC. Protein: CAWSVSRTSGHRQETQYF.

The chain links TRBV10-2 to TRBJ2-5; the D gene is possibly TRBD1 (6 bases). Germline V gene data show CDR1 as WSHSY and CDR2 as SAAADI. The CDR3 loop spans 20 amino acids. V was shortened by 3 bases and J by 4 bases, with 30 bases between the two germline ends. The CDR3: CASSELAPFPYGGGPETQYF. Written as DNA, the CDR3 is TGCGCCAGCAGTGAATTGGCCCCCTTCCCGTATGGGGGCGGCCCAGAGACCCAGTACTTC.

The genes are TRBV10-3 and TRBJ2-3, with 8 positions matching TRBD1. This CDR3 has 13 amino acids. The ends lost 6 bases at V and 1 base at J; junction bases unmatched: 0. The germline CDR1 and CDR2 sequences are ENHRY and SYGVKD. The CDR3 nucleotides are TGTGCCATCAGGACAGGGGGCACAGATACGCAGTATTTT. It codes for CAIRTGGTDTQYF.

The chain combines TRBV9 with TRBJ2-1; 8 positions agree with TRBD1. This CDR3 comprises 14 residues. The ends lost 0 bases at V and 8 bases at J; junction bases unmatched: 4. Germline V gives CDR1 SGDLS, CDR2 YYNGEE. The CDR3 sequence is CASSVVSGGYEQFF. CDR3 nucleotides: TGTGCCAGCAGCGTAGTGTCAGGGGGCTATGAGCAGTTCTTC. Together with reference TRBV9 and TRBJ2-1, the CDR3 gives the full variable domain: DSGVTQTPKHLITATGQRVTLRCSPRSGDLSVYWYQQSLDQGLQFLIQYYNGEERAKGNILERFSAQQFPDLHSELNLSSLELGDSALYFCASSVVSGGYEQFFGPGTRLTVL.

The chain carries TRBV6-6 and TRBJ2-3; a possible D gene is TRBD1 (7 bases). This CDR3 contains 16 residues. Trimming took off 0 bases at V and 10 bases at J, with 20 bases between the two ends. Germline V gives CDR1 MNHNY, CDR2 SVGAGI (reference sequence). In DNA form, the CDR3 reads TGTGCCAGCAGTTACTCGATTGACAGGGAGGCCCTAGCGCAGTATTTT. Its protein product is CASSYSIDREALAQYF.

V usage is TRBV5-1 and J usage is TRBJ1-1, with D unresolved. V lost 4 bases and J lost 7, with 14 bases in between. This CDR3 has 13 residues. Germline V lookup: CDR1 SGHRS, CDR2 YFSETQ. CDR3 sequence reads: CASSPESNREAFF. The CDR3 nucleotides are TGCGCCAGCAGCCCCGAAAGCAACCGTGAAGCTTTCTTT.

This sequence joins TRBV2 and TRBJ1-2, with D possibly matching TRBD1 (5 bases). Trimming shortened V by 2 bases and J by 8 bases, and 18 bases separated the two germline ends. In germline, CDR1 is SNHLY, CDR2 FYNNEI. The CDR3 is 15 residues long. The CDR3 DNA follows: TGTGCCAGCAGTGAAAAGGGGTTCGACTTATACGGCTACACCTTC. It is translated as CASSEKGFDLYGYTF.

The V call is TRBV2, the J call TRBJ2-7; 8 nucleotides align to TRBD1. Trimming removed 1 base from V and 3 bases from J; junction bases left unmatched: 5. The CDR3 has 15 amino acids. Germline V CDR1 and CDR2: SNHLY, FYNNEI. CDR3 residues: CASSEGRGPYYEQYF. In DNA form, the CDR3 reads TGTGCCAGCAGTGAAGGCAGGGGGCCTTACTACGAGCAGTACTTC.

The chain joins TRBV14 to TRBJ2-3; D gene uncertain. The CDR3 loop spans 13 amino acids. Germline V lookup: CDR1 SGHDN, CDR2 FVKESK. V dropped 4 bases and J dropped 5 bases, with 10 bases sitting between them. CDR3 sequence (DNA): TGTGCCAGCAGCCGATCCTTAAGAGATACGCAGTATTTT. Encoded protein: CASSRSLRDTQYF. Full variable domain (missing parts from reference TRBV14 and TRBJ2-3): EAGVTQFPSHSVIEKGQTVTLRCDPISGHDNLYWYRRVMGKEIKFLLHFVKESKQDESGMPNNRFLAERTGGTYSTLKVQPAELEDSGVYFCASSRSLRDTQYFGPGTRLTVL.

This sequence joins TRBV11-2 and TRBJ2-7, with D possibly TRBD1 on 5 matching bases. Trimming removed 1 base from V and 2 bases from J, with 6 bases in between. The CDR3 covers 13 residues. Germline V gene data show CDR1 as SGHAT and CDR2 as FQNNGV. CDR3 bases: TGTGCCAGCAGCTTAGGGACAACCTACGAGCAGTACTTC. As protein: CASSLGTTYEQYF. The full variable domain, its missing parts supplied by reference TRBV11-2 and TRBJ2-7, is EAGVAQSPRYKIIEKRQSVAFWCNPISGHATLYWYQQILGQGPKLLIQFQNNGVVDDSQLPKDRFSAERLKGVDSTLKIQPAKLEDSAVYLCASSLGTTYEQYFGPGTRLTVT.

Written as DNA, the CDR3 is TGCGCCAGCAGCCCCAAACCCACCCTGCCCCCTTCCTACAATGAGCAGTTCTTC. This codes for CASSPKPTLPPSYNEQFF. The J gene is TRBJ2-1, the V gene TRBV4-3; D unresolved. V was cut by 4 bases and J by 1 base, with 20 bases left in between. The CDR3 sequence is 18 residues long. Germline values: CDR1 LGHNA, CDR2 YSLEER.

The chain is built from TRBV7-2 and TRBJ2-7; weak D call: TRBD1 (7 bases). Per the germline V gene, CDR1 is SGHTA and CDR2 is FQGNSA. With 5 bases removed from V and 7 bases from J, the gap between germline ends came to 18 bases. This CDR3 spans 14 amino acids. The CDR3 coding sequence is TGTGCCAGCAGCGGCCGGGACAGACGGGGGGAGCAGTACTTC. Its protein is CASSGRDRRGEQYF. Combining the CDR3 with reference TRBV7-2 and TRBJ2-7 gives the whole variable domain GAGVSQSPSNKVTEKGKDVELRCDPISGHTALYWYRQSLGQGLEFLIYFQGNSAPDKSGLPSDRFSAERTGGSVSTLTIQRTQQEDSAVYLCASSGRDRRGEQYFGPGTRLTVT.

Written as DNA, the CDR3 is TGCGCCAGCAGTGCCGGAGACTCCTACGAGCAGTACTTC. Translated, it gives CASSAGDSYEQYF. This chain connects TRBV10-1 to TRBJ2-7; D is uncertain. Between the trimmed V and J ends, which lost 4 bases and 0 bases, there was a span of 7 bases. CDR3 length: 13 amino acids. Germline loops: CDR1 WNHNN, CDR2 SYGVQD (reference sequence).

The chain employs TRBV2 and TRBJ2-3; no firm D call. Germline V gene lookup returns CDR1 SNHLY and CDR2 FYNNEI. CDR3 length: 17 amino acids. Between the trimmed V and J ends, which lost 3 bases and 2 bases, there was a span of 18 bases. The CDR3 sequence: CASSDLGRQSFTDTQYF. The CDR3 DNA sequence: TGTGCCAGCAGTGATCTCGGCAGGCAGTCATTCACAGATACGCAGTATTTT.

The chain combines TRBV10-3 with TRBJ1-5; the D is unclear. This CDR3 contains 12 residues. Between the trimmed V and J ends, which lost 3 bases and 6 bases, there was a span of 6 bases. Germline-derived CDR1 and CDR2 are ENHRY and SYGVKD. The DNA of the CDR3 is TGTGCCATCAGTGATTGGGGTCAGCCCCAGCATTTT. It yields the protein CAISDWGQPQHF.